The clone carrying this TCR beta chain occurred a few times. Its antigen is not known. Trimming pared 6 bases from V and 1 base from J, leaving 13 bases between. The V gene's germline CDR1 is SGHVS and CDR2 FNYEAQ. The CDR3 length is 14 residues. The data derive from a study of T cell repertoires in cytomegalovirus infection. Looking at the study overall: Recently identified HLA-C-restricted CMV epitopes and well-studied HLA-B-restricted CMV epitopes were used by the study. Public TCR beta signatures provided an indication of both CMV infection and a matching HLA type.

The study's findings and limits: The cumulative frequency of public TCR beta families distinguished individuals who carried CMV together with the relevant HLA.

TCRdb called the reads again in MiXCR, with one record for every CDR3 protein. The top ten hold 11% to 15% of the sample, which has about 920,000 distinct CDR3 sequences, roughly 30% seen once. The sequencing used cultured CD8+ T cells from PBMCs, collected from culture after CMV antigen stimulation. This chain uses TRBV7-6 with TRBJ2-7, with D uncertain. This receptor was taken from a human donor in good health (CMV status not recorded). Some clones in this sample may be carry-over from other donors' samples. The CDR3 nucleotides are TGTGCCAGCAGTTTTCAGGAGTCTTCCTACGAGCAGTACTTC. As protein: CASSFQESSYEQYF.